This T cell receptor (beta chain) stems from a study of CD8 T cells in Susac syndrome. Study observations and caveats: The study recognized that its TCR sequencing and HLA analysis covered a relatively small number of individuals.

Comments on this clonotype: Its specificity is unknown.

Losses at the gene ends were 3 bases for V and 8 bases for J; bases not matched to a gene: 4. This CDR3 region has 14 residues. Random hexamers primed reverse transcription of about 0.5 to 1 ug RNA. The amplification used immunoSEQ multiplex PCR on TCR beta CDR3; it spanned 54 Vbeta and 13 Jbeta. TCRdb used MiXCR to reprocess the immunoSEQ multiplex PCR reads, holding one entry per CDR3 protein. In the table there are around 180,000 distinct CDR3 sequences, around 96% of which are singletons. CD8+ and CD4+ T cells circulating in blood were sequenced for TCR beta. The TEMRA cells underwent FACS enrichment, while the CD8+ and CD4+ T cells underwent negative isolation.

The TCR originated in a human donor with multiple sclerosis. The V call is TRBV12-3 or TRBV12-4, the J call TRBJ1-6; TRBD1 matches at 7 bases. Source material: CD8+ T cells from PBMCs. This CDR3 is CASSLEQGYSPLHF. The CDR3 coding sequence is TGTGCCAGCAGTTTGGAACAGGGGTATTCACCCCTCCACTTT.